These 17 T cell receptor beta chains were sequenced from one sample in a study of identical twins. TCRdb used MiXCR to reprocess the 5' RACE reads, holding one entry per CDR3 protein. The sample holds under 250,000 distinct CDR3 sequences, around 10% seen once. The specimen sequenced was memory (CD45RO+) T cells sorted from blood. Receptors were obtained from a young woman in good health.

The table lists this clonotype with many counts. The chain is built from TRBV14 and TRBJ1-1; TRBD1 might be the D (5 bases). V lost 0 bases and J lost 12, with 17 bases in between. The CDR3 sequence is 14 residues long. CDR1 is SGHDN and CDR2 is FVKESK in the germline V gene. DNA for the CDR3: TGTGCCAGCAGCCAAGAGTTCAGAGGGGCCGGAACTTTCTTT. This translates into CASSQEFRGAGTFF.

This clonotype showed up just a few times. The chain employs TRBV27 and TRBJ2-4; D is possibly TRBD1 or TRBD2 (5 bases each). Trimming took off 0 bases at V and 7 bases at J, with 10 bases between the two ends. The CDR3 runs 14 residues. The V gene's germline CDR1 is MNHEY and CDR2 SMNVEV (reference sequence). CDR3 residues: CASSLSWDPNIQYF. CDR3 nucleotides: TGTGCCAGCAGTTTATCCTGGGACCCCAACATTCAGTACTTC.

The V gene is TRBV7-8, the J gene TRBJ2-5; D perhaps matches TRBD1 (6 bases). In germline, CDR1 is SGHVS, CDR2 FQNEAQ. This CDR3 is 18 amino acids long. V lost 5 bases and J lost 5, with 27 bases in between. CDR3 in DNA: TGTGCCAGCAGCGAAAAGCCGGCTTCTGGCAGGGGCGGTGAGACCCAGTACTTC. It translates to CASSEKPASGRGGETQYF.

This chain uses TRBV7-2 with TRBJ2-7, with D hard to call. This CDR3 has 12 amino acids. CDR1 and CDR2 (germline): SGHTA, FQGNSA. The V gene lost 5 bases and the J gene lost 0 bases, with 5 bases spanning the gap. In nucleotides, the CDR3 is TGTGCCAGCAGCATTAGCTCCTACGAGCAGTACTTC. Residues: CASSISSYEQYF.

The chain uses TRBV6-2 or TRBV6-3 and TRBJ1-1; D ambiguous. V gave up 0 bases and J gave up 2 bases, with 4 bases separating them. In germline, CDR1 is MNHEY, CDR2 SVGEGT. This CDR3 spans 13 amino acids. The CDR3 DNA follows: TGTGCCAGCAGTTACTCGGACAACACTGAAGCTTTCTTT. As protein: CASSYSDNTEAFF.

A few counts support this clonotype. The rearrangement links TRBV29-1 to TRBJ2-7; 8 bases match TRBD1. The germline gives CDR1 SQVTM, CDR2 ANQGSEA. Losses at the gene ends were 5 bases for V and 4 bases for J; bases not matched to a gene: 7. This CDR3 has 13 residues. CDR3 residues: CSVRPGQAYEQYF. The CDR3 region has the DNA TGCAGCGTTCGACCGGGACAGGCTTACGAGCAGTACTTC.

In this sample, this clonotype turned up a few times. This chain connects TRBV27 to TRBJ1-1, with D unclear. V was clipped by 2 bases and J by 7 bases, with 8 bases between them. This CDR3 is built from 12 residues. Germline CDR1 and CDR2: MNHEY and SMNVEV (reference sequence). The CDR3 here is CASSLPGVEAFF. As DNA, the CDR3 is TGTGCCAGCAGTTTACCCGGAGTTGAAGCTTTCTTT.

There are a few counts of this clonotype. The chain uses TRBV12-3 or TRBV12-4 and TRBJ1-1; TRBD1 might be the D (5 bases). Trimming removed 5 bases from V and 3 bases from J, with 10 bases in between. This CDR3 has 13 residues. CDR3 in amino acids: CASSQTEDTEAFF. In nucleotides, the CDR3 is TGTGCCAGCAGTCAGACAGAGGACACTGAAGCTTTCTTT.

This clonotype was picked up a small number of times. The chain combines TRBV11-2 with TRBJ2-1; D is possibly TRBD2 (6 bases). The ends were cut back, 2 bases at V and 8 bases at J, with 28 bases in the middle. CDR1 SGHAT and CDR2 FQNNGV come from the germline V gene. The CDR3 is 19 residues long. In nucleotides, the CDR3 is TGTGCCAGCAGCTTATGGGGTTGGCCTAGCGCCAACCGGATGGATGAGCAGTTCTTC. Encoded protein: CASSLWGWPSANRMDEQFF.

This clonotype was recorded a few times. This CDR3 is CASTTYSDEQYF. CDR3 sequence (DNA): TGTGCCAGCACCACATATAGCGACGAGCAGTACTTC. V and J are TRBV6-2 or TRBV6-3 and TRBJ2-7; possible D gene TRBD2, 5 bases. Deletions cut 7 bases from V and 5 bases from J, with 12 bases between. This CDR3 spans 12 amino acids. Germline CDR1 MNHEY, CDR2 SVGEGT.

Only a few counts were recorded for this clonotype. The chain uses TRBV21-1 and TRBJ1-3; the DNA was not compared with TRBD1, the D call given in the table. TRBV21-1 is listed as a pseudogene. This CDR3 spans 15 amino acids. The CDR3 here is CASSGFPGAGNTIYF. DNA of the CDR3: TGTGCCAGCAGTGGATTTCCGGGTGCTGGAAACACCATATATTTT.

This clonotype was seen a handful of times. The DNA for the CDR3 is TGCGCCAGCAGCTTGGGGGATCAAGAGACCCAGTACTTC. Translating it yields CASSLGDQETQYF. The chain combines TRBV5-1 with TRBJ2-5; D gene ambiguous. CDR1 is SGHRS, CDR2 YFSETQ, per germline. This CDR3 is 13 amino acids long. The V end was cut by 0 bases, the J end by 2 bases, with 5 bases between.

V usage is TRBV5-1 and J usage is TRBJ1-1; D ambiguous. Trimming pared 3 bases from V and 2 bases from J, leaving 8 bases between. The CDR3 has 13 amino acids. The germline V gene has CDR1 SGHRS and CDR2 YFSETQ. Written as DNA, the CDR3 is TGCGCCAGCAGCTCACACGGAAACACTGAAGCTTTCTTT. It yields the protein CASSSHGNTEAFF.

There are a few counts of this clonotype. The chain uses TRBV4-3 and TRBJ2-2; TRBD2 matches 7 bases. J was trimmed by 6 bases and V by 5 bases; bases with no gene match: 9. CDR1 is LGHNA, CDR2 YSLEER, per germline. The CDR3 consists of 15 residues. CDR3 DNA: TGCGCCAGCAGCTGGGGAGCTAGCGGACCCGGGGAGCTGTTTTTT. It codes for CASSWGASGPGELFF.

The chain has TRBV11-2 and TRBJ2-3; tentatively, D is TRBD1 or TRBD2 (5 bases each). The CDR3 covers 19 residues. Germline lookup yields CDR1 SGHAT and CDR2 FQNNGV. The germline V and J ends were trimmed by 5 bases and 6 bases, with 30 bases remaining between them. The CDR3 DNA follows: TGTGCCAGCAGCGCGCGCCCCCTCCAGCCCAGGGCTAGCAAGGATACGCAGTATTTT. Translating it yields CASSARPLQPRASKDTQYF.

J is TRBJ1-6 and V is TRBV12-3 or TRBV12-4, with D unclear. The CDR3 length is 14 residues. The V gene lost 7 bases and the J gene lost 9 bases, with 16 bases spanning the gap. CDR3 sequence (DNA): TGTGCCAGCACTTGGAGTGACGGGCGTTCACCCCTCCACTTT. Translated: CASTWSDGRSPLHF.

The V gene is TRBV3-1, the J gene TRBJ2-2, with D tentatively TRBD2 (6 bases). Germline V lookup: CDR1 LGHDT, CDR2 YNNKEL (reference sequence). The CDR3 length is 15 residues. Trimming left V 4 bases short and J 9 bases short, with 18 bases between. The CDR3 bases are TGTGCCAGCAGCCCCGCGTTGACTAGTCTCCGGGAGCTGTTTTTT. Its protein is CASSPALTSLRELFF.